This entry lists 25 T cell receptor beta chains sequenced from one sample in a study of blood T cell repertoires in COVID-19. TCRdb keeps only in-frame clones here, not all; method: immunoSEQ multiplex PCR. This table holds 200,000 to 250,000 clones, nearly 90% found once. Sample: PBMCs or T cells enriched from blood (not recorded which). These receptors all come from a man aged 25 to 40 who had recovered from COVID-19.

The chain is built from TRBV28 and TRBJ1-4, with 9 bases identical to TRBD1. Germline V gene sequence: CDR1 MDHEN, CDR2 SYDVKM. This CDR3 spans 14 amino acids. V gave up 5 bases and J gave up 5 bases; unmatched junction bases: 3. The CDR3 spells CASSPGQGNEKLFF. CDR3 coding DNA: TGTGCCAGCAGTCCGGGACAGGGAAATGAAAAACTGTTTTTT.

V is TRBV2 and J is TRBJ2-4, with D possibly being TRBD2 (6 bases). Germline loops: CDR1 SNHLY, CDR2 FYNNEI. CDR3 length: 15 amino acids. V was cut by 5 bases and J by 0 bases, with 11 bases left in between. Here the CDR3 DNA reads TGTGCCAGCAGTCCAAGCGGGTTAGCCAAAAACATTCAGTACTTC. It encodes CASSPSGLAKNIQYF.

As regards this clone: The same CDR3 is also encoded by other DNA sequences in this sample. The chain has TRBV28 and TRBJ1-2; no reliable D call. The CDR3 length is 12 residues. Germline V gene data show CDR1 as MDHEN and CDR2 as SYDVKM. Deletions cut 2 bases from V and 5 bases from J, with 6 bases between. The CDR3 loop is CASSLALYGYTF. DNA of the CDR3: TGTGCCAGCAGTTTAGCGTTGTATGGCTACACCTTC.

The chain recombines TRBV19 with TRBJ1-1, with D uncertain. Germline V gives CDR1 LNHDA, CDR2 SQIVND (reference sequence). This CDR3 contains 17 residues. Trimming took 0 bases from V and 2 from J, leaving 16 bases between them. The CDR3 loop is CASSIDPRGAGNTEAFF. CDR3 coding DNA: TGTGCCAGTAGTATAGACCCCCGTGGAGCTGGCAACACTGAAGCTTTCTTT.

The rearrangement links TRBV7-7 to TRBJ2-2; 7 nucleotides match TRBD2. This CDR3 contains 15 residues. V trimming: 0 bases; J trimming: 4 bases; junction bases outside the gene matches: 2. Germline V gene lookup returns CDR1 SSHAT and CDR2 FNYEAQ (reference sequence). The CDR3 region has the DNA TGTGCCAGCAGCTTAGCGGGAGGGTCCACCGGGGAGCTGTTTTTT. Protein: CASSLAGGSTGELFF.

The CDR3 DNA follows: TGTGCCAGCAGCACGACAGGCCCCAATTCACCCCTCCACTTT. Amino acids: CASSTTGPNSPLHF. The chain has TRBV7-2 and TRBJ1-6; a possible D gene is TRBD1 (6 bases). Trimming removed 5 bases from V and 7 bases from J, with 12 bases in between. CDR3 length equals 14 residues. Germline assignment: CDR1 SGHTA and CDR2 FQGNSA.

V gene TRBV5-4 combines with J gene TRBJ2-5, with 12 bases fitting TRBD2. Germline loops: CDR1 SGHNT, CDR2 YYREEE (reference sequence). CDR3 length equals 17 residues. V dropped 4 bases and J dropped 2; count of bases not matched to a gene: 9. Here the CDR3 DNA reads TGTGCCAGCAGCGGACTAGCGGGATCAAACCCTCAAGAGACCCAGTACTTC. It translates to CASSGLAGSNPQETQYF.

The J gene is TRBJ2-7, the V gene TRBV6-1, with 8 nucleotides matching TRBD1. With 3 bases clipped from V and 6 bases from J, the junction kept 13 bases outside the gene matches. CDR3 length equals 16 residues. Germline V lookup: CDR1 MNHNS, CDR2 SASEGT. The CDR3 here is CASSDDRTGFLTEQYF. CDR3 in DNA: TGTGCCAGCAGTGACGACCGGACAGGGTTCCTCACCGAGCAGTACTTC.

This chain uses TRBV6-5 with TRBJ2-7; D possibly corresponds to TRBD2 (5 bases). The V gene's germline CDR1 is MNHEY and CDR2 SVGAGI. The V end lost 6 bases, the J end lost 1 base, and 16 bases lay between the germline ends. There are 15 residues in the CDR3. CDR3 residues: CASSRLFDGSYEQYF. Here the CDR3 DNA reads TGTGCCAGCAGCCGACTATTTGACGGGTCCTACGAGCAGTACTTC.

V gene TRBV3-1 (or the pseudogene TRBV3-2) combines with J gene TRBJ2-7; 8 bases fit TRBD2. Germline lookup yields CDR1 LGHDT and CDR2 YNNKEL (reference sequence). V shed 1 base, J shed 7 bases, and the junction held 12 bases outside the gene matches. CDR3 size: 16 residues. The CDR3 DNA reads as TGTGCCAGCAGCCAAGCCCCCGGGACACGGGGGGGGGAGCAGTACTTC. This codes for CASSQAPGTRGGEQYF.

The chain recombines TRBV11-2 with TRBJ1-3; 8 nucleotides agree with TRBD1. Germline assignment: CDR1 SGHAT and CDR2 FQNNGV. This CDR3 has 15 residues. The trim removed 2 bases at V and 4 bases at J, leaving 4 bases unmatched. The CDR3 DNA reads as TGTGCCAGCAGCTTACCCAGGGGGCTCGGAAACACCATATATTTT. Residues: CASSLPRGLGNTIYF.

The chain uses TRBV9 and TRBJ1-5, with 8 bases that match TRBD1. CDR1 and CDR2 (germline): SGDLS, YYNGEE. This CDR3 is built from 13 residues. V lost 3 bases to trimming and J lost 5 bases; unmatched junction nucleotides: 1. The CDR3 sequence: CASSATGDQPQHF. CDR3 DNA: TGTGCCAGCAGCGCGACAGGGGATCAGCCCCAGCATTTT.

The chain carries TRBV2 and TRBJ1-1; TRBD1 agrees at 7 bases. Unmatched junction bases numbered 7, after V lost 6 bases and J lost 3 bases. The germline V gene has CDR1 SNHLY and CDR2 FYNNEI. The CDR3 has 14 residues. The CDR3: CASRTGTGDTEAFF. The CDR3 DNA reads as TGTGCCAGCAGGACCGGAACAGGGGACACTGAAGCTTTCTTT.

This clone showed up just a few times. V usage is TRBV19 and J usage is TRBJ2-7; weak D call: TRBD1 (6 bases). The CDR3 consists of 12 residues. Trimming stripped 8 bases from V and 5 bases from J, with 13 bases between. Germline V gene sequence: CDR1 LNHDA, CDR2 SQIVND (reference sequence). The CDR3 coding sequence is TGTGCCAGTGAAACAGGGTCCCACGAGCAGTACTTC. Its translation is CASETGSHEQYF.

In DNA, the CDR3 is TGTGCCAGCAGCAAAAGACGGGGAGCCACAGATACGCAGTATTTT. Its translation: CASSKRRGATDTQYF. The chain uses TRBV7-3 and TRBJ2-3; a weak D match, TRBD2 (5 bases). V gave up 5 bases and J gave up 2 bases, with 14 bases separating them. Germline V CDR1 and CDR2: SGHTA, FQGTGA. CDR3 length equals 15 residues.

The chain couples TRBV28 to TRBJ2-7; 16 bases line up with TRBD2. CDR1 is MDHEN, CDR2 SYDVKM, per germline. V was clipped by 3 bases and J by 5 bases; unmatched bases: 4. The CDR3 has 16 residues. CDR3 in amino acids: CASSLGLAGGPNEQYF. In nucleotides, the CDR3 is TGTGCCAGCAGTTTGGGACTAGCGGGAGGGCCCAACGAGCAGTACTTC.

V gene TRBV12-3 or TRBV12-4 combines with J gene TRBJ1-2; D is possibly TRBD1 (5 bases). V lost 6 bases and J lost 2, with 10 bases in between. CDR3 length: 13 residues. Written as DNA, the CDR3 is TGTGCCAGCAGGTCGGACAAAAACTATGGCTACACCTTC. As protein: CASRSDKNYGYTF.

CDR3 in DNA: TGTGCCAGCAGTGACACCAGGGAAGATGGCTACACCTTC. It codes for CASSDTREDGYTF. This chain connects TRBV6-2 or TRBV6-3 to TRBJ1-2; a weak D match, TRBD1 (5 bases). V lost 5 bases and J 6 bases, leaving 13 bases between the germline ends. The CDR3 consists of 13 residues. The germline V gene has CDR1 MNHEY and CDR2 SVGEGT.

Concerning this clone itself: A clone one base away is much larger, so this may be a read error. The sample contains more than one DNA sequence encoding this CDR3. The chain is built from TRBV28 and TRBJ2-6; D gene ambiguous. CDR1 is MDHEN, CDR2 SYDVKM, per germline. Trimming removed 6 bases from V and 0 bases from J, with 3 bases in between. The CDR3 has 13 residues. In DNA, the CDR3 is TGTGCCAGCAGCTTCTCTGGGGCCAACGTCCTGACTTTC. Protein: CASSFSGANVLTF.

The V and J genes are TRBV19 and TRBJ2-2, with D perhaps matching TRBD2 (5 bases). This CDR3 comprises 13 residues. Germline CDR1 is LNHDA and CDR2 is SQIVND (reference sequence). With 1 base removed from V and 6 bases from J, the gap between germline ends came to 6 bases. In nucleotides, the CDR3 is TGTGCCAGTAGTATAGTAGCGCCCGGGGAGCTGTTTTTT. Protein: CASSIVAPGELFF. The full variable domain, completed using reference TRBV19 and TRBJ2-2, is DGGITQSPKYLFRKEGQNVTLSCEQNLNHDAMYWYRQDPGQGLRLIYYSQIVNDFQKGDIAEGYSVSREKKESFPLTVTSAQKNPTAFYLCASSIVAPGELFFGEGSRLTVL.

In this sample, this clone turned up once. This rearrangement joins TRBV9 to TRBJ2-7, with TRBD1 matching 9 bases. The junction had 4 bases not matched to a gene; V was cut back by 5 bases and J by 4 bases. Germline CDR1 and CDR2: SGDLS and YYNGEE. There are 13 residues in the CDR3. The CDR3 DNA sequence: TGTGCCAGCAGTCCGGGACAGGGTTACGAGCAGTACTTC. It translates to CASSPGQGYEQYF.

This clone was counted only a few times. The chain recombines TRBV27 with TRBJ2-7; 8 nucleotides match TRBD2. Per the germline V gene, CDR1 is MNHEY and CDR2 is SMNVEV (reference sequence). The CDR3 loop spans 14 amino acids. V lost 6 bases to trimming and J lost 6 bases; unmatched junction nucleotides: 10. In nucleotides, the CDR3 is TGTGCCAGCAGCCTCGTCGGGGGGGCGGGCGAGCAGTACTTC. This codes for CASSLVGGAGEQYF.

The gene calls are TRBV3-1 (or the pseudogene TRBV3-2) and TRBJ2-1; a possible D gene is TRBD2 (6 bases). The germline CDR1 and CDR2 sequences are LGHDT and YNNKEL (reference sequence). V lost 4 bases, J lost 4 bases, and 11 bases lay in between. CDR3 size: 14 residues. CDR3 region: CASSRDLEYNEQFF. The DNA of the CDR3 is TGTGCCAGCAGCCGGGACTTAGAGTACAATGAGCAGTTCTTC.

The rearrangement joins TRBV7-9 to TRBJ1-2, with 8 nucleotides matching TRBD1. This CDR3 is 15 amino acids long. CDR1 SEHNR and CDR2 FQNEAQ come from the germline V gene (reference sequence). With 4 bases clipped from V and 1 base from J, the junction kept 5 bases outside the gene matches. CDR3 protein: CASSSGGQGNYGYTF. CDR3 nucleotides: TGTGCCAGCAGCTCCGGCGGACAGGGTAACTATGGCTACACCTTC.

The chain joins TRBV6-5 to TRBJ2-5; the D gene is possibly TRBD2 (5 bases). Germline V gene sequence: CDR1 MNHEY, CDR2 SVGAGI. The V and J ends lost 3 bases and 1 base respectively, with 6 bases between them. The CDR3 is made up of 13 amino acids. Here the CDR3 DNA reads TGTGCCAGCAGTTATGGACTCCAAGAGACCCAGTACTTC. It translates to CASSYGLQETQYF.